This T cell receptor (beta chain) originates from a study of T cell responses to AZD1222 COVID-19 vaccine (dated by TCRdb to 2020 to 2023). In terms of the full investigation: A total of 240 or so trial participants underwent TCR sequencing, of whom 207 had received two doses of AZD1222 and approximately 25 had received two doses of the MenACWY control vaccine. Trial participants were enrolled into age subgroups of 18-55, 56-69 and 70-plus years, which contained about 150, 28 and 57 TCR-sequenced participants, respectively.

The CDR3 regions of human TCRbeta chains were subjected to immunosequencing. The study's processing was this. TCRs in the repertoires were matched against a reference library of SARS-CoV-2-specific TCRs that had been generated with the MIRA antigen-specificity platform. Breadth was defined as the fraction of unique TCRs that were SARS-CoV-2-associated, and depth was defined as the fraction of total T cells that were SARS-CoV-2-associated. Using the MIRA data, each spike-specific TCR was mapped to the spike region that the TCR reacts to and placed in a CD4 or CD8 class. Log10-transformed breadth and depth values were compared by one-way ANOVA with Sidak's multiple comparisons tests. Imported from immuneACCESS, the table was reduced by TCRdb to in-frame sequences with V and J called. These copies leave out some clones; in studies compared against another copy, an unresolved V gene accounts for under half, and the cause of the remainder is not known. The D gene and trimming were derived from the DNA, and the V and J assignments and clone size from that table. The sample contains tens of thousands of clones, 88% of them found a single time. The ten largest clones take up less than 9% of the sample.

The investigation overall reported the following: No day 14 peak-response samples were available, so repertoires were characterized only after the peak T cell response. Reportedly, close to half of the unique spike-specific TCRs recognized epitopes lying outside the regions that are mutated in the B.1.351 and B.1.1.7 variants. Vaccine-associated CD4 TCRs spanned the whole spike protein, with dominant responses in regions 160-218 and 743-854. After two AZD1222 doses, spike-specific TCR breadth and depth were significantly higher than at day 0 and than in MenACWY recipients. Participants were mostly white British, with more females than males. The authors suggested clonal diversity may have been underestimated. In the small 56-69-year group, the increase in depth fell short of significance, most likely because of low power. Only a handful of AZD1222 recipients were SARS-CoV-2 seropositive at baseline, limiting conclusions about previously exposed vaccinees.

Of note for this clone: Its recognized antigen is unknown. Base qualities are missing; no much larger clone stands one base away.

Per the publication, the time point label means: about 28 days (+/-7) after the second vaccine dose. AZD1222 recipients with second doses at about 4 weeks or about 12 weeks were pooled, because spike-specific TCR depth and breadth did not differ between schedules. Samples from vaccinated people were obtained from the UK trials COV001 and COV002, which included a single-blind randomized controlled phase 2/3 trial of AZD1222 (ChAdOx1 nCoV-19) in healthy adults. Trial participant PBMC samples were collected at day 0 and day 28 after the second dose for TCRbeta chain sequencing. As encoded in the germline V gene, CDR1 is SGHVS while CDR2 is FNYEAQ. V lost 4 bases and J lost 4 bases; the stretch between them is 25 bases long. The CDR3, from cysteine to phenylalanine, totals 18 residues. The CDR3 DNA has 54 bases and is translated from base 1.

This TCR was recovered from an adult who received the AZD1222 COVID-19 vaccine. The sequence joins TRBV7-6 to TRBJ2-5; TRBD1 is possibly the D segment (6 matching bases). Here the sequenced sample was peripheral blood, taken 28 days after the second AZD1222 dose. Read as DNA, the sequence is TGTGCCAGCAGCTCCCTCCGGGGCAGGGGACCTTTGGGAGAGACCCAGTACTTC. This gives the protein CASSSLRGRGPLGETQYF. The entire variable domain, with the stretches around the CDR3 drawn from the reference TRBV7-6 and TRBJ2-5 proteins, is GAGVSQSPRYKVTKRGQDVALRCDPISGHVSLYWYRQALGQGPEFLTYFNYEAQQDKSGLPNDRFSAERPEGSISTLTIQRTEQRDSAMYRCASSSLRGRGPLGETQYFGPGTRLLVL.